The 14 T cell receptor beta chains given below trace back to one sample, sequenced in a study of blood T cell repertoires in COVID-19. TCRdb keeps only in-frame clones here, not all; method: immunoSEQ multiplex PCR. In the table there are 150,000 to 200,000 clones, over 70% of which are singletons. The sequencing input was peripheral blood. The receptors stem from a man aged 55 to 70 with active or convalescent COVID-19.

The chain uses TRBV5-5 and TRBJ2-1, with D unclear. In germline, CDR1 is SGHKS, CDR2 YYEKEE (reference sequence). The CDR3 length is 14 residues. V lost 4 bases to trimming and J lost 8 bases, with 16 bases between them. The CDR3 DNA is TGTGCCAGCAGCGGTGGCCGGCAGGCCGATGAGCAGTTCTTC. Residues: CASSGGRQADEQFF.

The count of this clone is one. J is TRBJ2-3 and V is TRBV28; a weak D match, TRBD1 (7 bases). Between the trimmed V and J ends, which lost 6 bases and 0 bases, there was a span of 13 bases. The CDR3 sequence is 15 residues long. Germline V gene data show CDR1 as MDHEN and CDR2 as SYDVKM. In nucleotides, the CDR3 is TGTGCCAGCAGGGCGGGACAGCAAAGCACAGATACGCAGTATTTT. Its protein product is CASRAGQQSTDTQYF.

The gene calls are TRBV7-3 and TRBJ2-2, with 8 bases that match TRBD2. Germline CDR1 SGHTA, CDR2 FQGTGA. The CDR3 spans 15 residues. V shed 4 bases, J shed 5 bases, and the junction held 6 bases outside the gene matches. The CDR3 loop is CASSSGTSITGELFF. CDR3 nucleotides: TGTGCCAGCAGCTCAGGGACTAGTATAACCGGGGAGCTGTTTTTT.

The chain links TRBV7-9 to TRBJ1-5; D not resolved. Germline CDR1 and CDR2: SEHNR and FQNEAQ (reference sequence). The length of the CDR3 is 13 residues. V shed 3 bases and J shed 0 bases, with 3 bases lying between them. CDR3 nucleotides: TGTGCCAGCAGCTTCAGTAGCAATCAGCCCCAGCATTTT. Protein: CASSFSSNQPQHF.

The rearrangement uses TRBV2 and TRBJ2-7, with TRBD2 matching 7 bases. The CDR3 is 14 amino acids. Germline V gene sequence: CDR1 SNHLY, CDR2 FYNNEI. V gave up 7 bases and J gave up 0 bases; unmatched junction bases: 6. CDR3 in amino acids: CASTVGGTSYEQYF. The CDR3 coding sequence is TGTGCCAGCACCGTGGGAGGGACCTCCTACGAGCAGTACTTC.

The chain uses TRBV12-3 or TRBV12-4 and TRBJ2-3, with D perhaps TRBD2 (5 bases). Trimming cost V 7 bases and J 3 bases, with 8 bases left between them. The length of the CDR3 is 12 residues. The CDR3 bases are TGTGCCAGCATGAGGGCTACAGATACGCAGTATTTT. Translated: CASMRATDTQYF.

This chain links TRBV7-2 with TRBJ2-7; D call uncertain. CDR3 length: 12 amino acids. Germline-derived CDR1 and CDR2 are SGHTA and FQGNSA. The ends were cut back, 1 base at V and 6 bases at J, with 7 bases in the middle. The CDR3 sequence: CASSLVPGEQYF. CDR3 DNA sequence: TGTGCCAGCAGCTTAGTTCCCGGCGAGCAGTACTTC.

This clone was seen just once. The chain employs TRBV18 and TRBJ2-5; possibly TRBD1 for D (6 bases). Germline values: CDR1 KGHSH, CDR2 LQKENI. Trimming removed 6 bases from V and 2 bases from J, with 10 bases in between. The CDR3 is 13 residues long. The CDR3 loop is CASSSGQQETQYF. Here the CDR3 DNA reads TGTGCCAGCTCCTCAGGACAGCAAGAGACCCAGTACTTC.

This chain links TRBV5-4 with TRBJ2-5; 14 bases are a match to TRBD2. Germline V gene data show CDR1 as SGHNT and CDR2 as YYREEE (reference sequence). Trimming removed 4 bases from V and 2 bases from J; junction bases left unmatched: 10. The CDR3 loop spans 18 amino acids. CDR3 sequence: CASSPTGTSGSGQETQYF. The CDR3 DNA reads as TGTGCCAGCAGCCCTACTGGGACTAGCGGGAGTGGGCAAGAGACCCAGTACTTC.

This rearrangement joins TRBV19 to TRBJ2-2; tentatively, D is TRBD2 (7 bases). Trimming cost V 0 bases and J 4 bases, with 18 bases left between them. The CDR3 sequence is 18 residues long. Germline CDR1 and CDR2: LNHDA and SQIVND (reference sequence). Written as DNA, the CDR3 is TGTGCCAGTAGTATAGAGAGTGGGGGGGGCGGGAGCACCGGGGAGCTGTTTTTT. The encoded protein is CASSIESGGGGSTGELFF.

The gene calls are TRBV2 and TRBJ2-1, with 7 positions matching TRBD2. CDR3 length: 16 amino acids. V shed 4 bases and J 0 bases; nucleotides not matched to a gene: 6. Looked up from germline, CDR1 is SNHLY and CDR2 is FYNNEI. The CDR3 spells CASSAAAGYSYNEQFF. CDR3 nucleotide sequence: TGTGCCAGCAGTGCTGCAGCGGGATACTCCTACAATGAGCAGTTCTTC.

The rearrangement uses TRBV9 and TRBJ1-4, with 7 positions matching TRBD1. Trimming took 3 bases from V and 4 from J; bases not matched to a gene: 9. The germline V gene encodes CDR1 SGDLS and CDR2 YYNGEE. This CDR3 has 16 residues. CDR3 nucleotide sequence: TGTGCCAGCAGCGGAGTTCCAGGGACAGTTAATGAAAAACTGTTTTTT. It encodes CASSGVPGTVNEKLFF. The entire variable domain, with the rest obtained from reference TRBV9 and TRBJ1-4, is as follows: DSGVTQTPKHLITATGQRVTLRCSPRSGDLSVYWYQQSLDQGLQFLIQYYNGEERAKGNILERFSAQQFPDLHSELNLSSLELGDSALYFCASSGVPGTVNEKLFFGSGTQLSVL.

The V and J genes are TRBV4-2 and TRBJ2-7; D may be TRBD1 (6 bases). Germline V gene sequence: CDR1 LGHNA, CDR2 YNFKEQ. V lost 0 bases, J lost 5 bases, and 11 bases lay in between. CDR3 length: 14 amino acids. This chain's CDR3 is CASSQDVTGNEQYF. The CDR3 bases are TGTGCCAGCAGCCAAGATGTGACAGGTAACGAGCAGTACTTC.

This clone showed up just once. J is TRBJ2-7 and V is TRBV4-2, with 10 bases matching TRBD1. This CDR3 contains 18 residues. CDR1 is LGHNA, CDR2 YNFKEQ, per germline. V lost 0 bases, J lost 5 bases, and 13 bases stayed unmatched. The CDR3 region has the DNA TGTGCCAGCAGCCAAGATATCCCAAGACAGGGGGCAAGGAACGAGCAGTACTTC. Its protein is CASSQDIPRQGARNEQYF.